What follows are 28 T cell receptor beta chains derived from one specimen sequenced in a study of chemoradiotherapy in HPV16-positive cancers. Using immunoSEQ multiplex PCR, the repertoire was profiled, and TCRdb retains in-frame clones only, with some absent. The sample has fewer than 3,000 clones; roughly 78% are singletons. This specimen was tumor tissue, taken from a patient who underwent chemoradiotherapy. The receptors originated from a human donor with HPV-associated anogenital cancer.

The V and J genes are TRBV5-1 and TRBJ2-1; TRBD1 or TRBD2 may be the D gene (5 bases each). Deletions cut 1 base from V and 7 bases from J, with 9 bases between. There are 13 residues in the CDR3. CDR1 and CDR2 from the germline V gene are SGHRS and YFSETQ. CDR3 amino acids: CASSLRGTNEQFF. CDR3 sequence (DNA): TGCGCCAGCAGCTTGCGAGGGACGAATGAGCAGTTCTTC. The whole variable domain, remainder taken from reference TRBV5-1 and TRBJ2-1, is KAGVTQTPRYLIKTRGQQVTLSCSPISGHRSVSWYQQTPGQGLQFLFEYFSETQRNKGNFPGRFSGRQFSNSRSEMNVSTLELGDSALYLCASSLRGTNEQFFGPGTRLTVL.

This clone appeared a few times. This chain uses TRBV2 with TRBJ1-5; D is possibly TRBD1 (5 bases). This CDR3 region has 13 residues. Trimming left V 0 bases short and J 10 bases short, with 10 bases between. Germline loops: CDR1 SNHLY, CDR2 FYNNEI. The CDR3 bases are TGTGCCAGCAGTGAAGCGGACAACGACCCCCAGCATTTT. Protein sequence: CASSEADNDPQHF.

The V call is TRBV7-2, the J call TRBJ1-5; no reliable D call. The V gene lost 1 base and the J gene lost 13 bases, with 8 bases spanning the gap. Germline values: CDR1 SGHTA, CDR2 FQGNSA. This CDR3 comprises 11 residues. The CDR3 bases are TGTGCCAGCAGCTTAGGAGGGTCTCAGCATTTT. Its protein product is CASSLGGSQHF.

The chain has TRBV6-1 and TRBJ1-5; D perhaps matches TRBD1 (5 bases). The germline V gene encodes CDR1 MNHNS and CDR2 SASEGT. The CDR3 covers 15 residues. The V end lost 6 bases, the J end lost 0 bases, and 12 bases lay between the germline ends. The CDR3 protein is CASRRGTVSNQPQHF. The CDR3 DNA reads as TGTGCCAGCAGGCGCGGGACGGTTAGCAATCAGCCCCAGCATTTT.

The chain combines TRBV6-5 with TRBJ2-5; D is uncertain. Per germline, CDR1 MNHEY and CDR2 SVGAGI. The CDR3 is 13 amino acids. The ends were cut back, 2 bases at V and 5 bases at J, with 9 bases in the middle. The CDR3 DNA reads TGTGCCAGCAGTTACAATGGTGGGGAGACCCAGTACTTC. Translated: CASSYNGGETQYF.

This clone was seen more than once but under ten times. The chain employs TRBV7-9 and TRBJ2-5, with D perhaps TRBD2 (6 bases). Germline V lookup: CDR1 SEHNR, CDR2 FQNEAQ (reference sequence). With 3 bases removed from V and 2 bases from J, the gap between germline ends came to 7 bases. The CDR3 runs 13 residues. CDR3 in DNA: TGTGCCAGCAGCTTGGGGACTCAAGAGACCCAGTACTTC. Its protein product is CASSLGTQETQYF.

J is TRBJ2-1 and V is TRBV2; D not resolved. Germline V gene lookup returns CDR1 SNHLY and CDR2 FYNNEI. The V and J ends lost 9 bases and 6 bases respectively, with 9 bases between them. CDR3 size: 11 residues. The CDR3 DNA reads TGTGCCAGTGAAGGACGCAATGAGCAGTTCTTC. Translated: CASEGRNEQFF.

This chain joins TRBV11-2 and TRBJ2-5, with a weak D call TRBD2 (5 bases). The CDR3 loop spans 14 amino acids. Germline V gene lookup returns CDR1 SGHAT and CDR2 FQNNGV. The V end lost 5 bases, the J end lost 0 bases, and 10 bases lay between the germline ends. For the CDR3, the DNA is TGTGCCAGCAGCCGCGGACTGAACCAAGAGACCCAGTACTTC. It is translated as CASSRGLNQETQYF.

The chain joins TRBV5-8 to TRBJ1-2; no firm D call. CDR3 length: 14 residues. The germline CDR1 and CDR2 sequences are SGHTS and YDEGEE. V gave up 1 base and J gave up 4 bases, with 11 bases separating them. The DNA for the CDR3 is TGTGCCAGCAGCTTGATGCGGGGAGTCTATGGCTACACCTTC. Translation: CASSLMRGVYGYTF.

The chain uses TRBV2 and TRBJ2-4, with D tentatively TRBD2 (5 bases). Germline V gives CDR1 SNHLY, CDR2 FYNNEI. This CDR3 is 11 amino acids long. Between the trimmed V and J ends, which lost 7 bases and 8 bases, there was a span of 9 bases. CDR3 loop: CASTLRDIQYF. As DNA, the CDR3 is TGTGCCAGCACCCTGCGGGACATTCAGTACTTC.

V and J are TRBV2 and TRBJ1-4; unclear D gene. V lost 5 bases, J lost 8 bases, and 6 bases lay in between. There are 11 residues in the CDR3. The V gene's germline CDR1 is SNHLY and CDR2 FYNNEI. CDR3 residues: CASSLREKLFF. In DNA, the CDR3 is TGTGCCAGCAGTCTAAGAGAAAAACTGTTTTTT.

This chain uses TRBV19 with TRBJ1-1; TRBD1 is a possible D gene (6 bases). This CDR3 contains 16 residues. V shed 8 bases and J shed 3 bases, with 22 bases lying between them. Germline V CDR1 and CDR2: LNHDA, SQIVND (reference sequence). In DNA, the CDR3 is TGTGCCAGTTCGCGGGGCAGGGGAGTGGTGGACACTGAAGCTTTCTTT. Protein sequence: CASSRGRGVVDTEAFF.

V usage is TRBV7-3 and J usage is TRBJ2-5; no clear D gene. V was trimmed by 2 bases and J by 4 bases, leaving 8 bases between them. The CDR3 runs 13 residues. Germline V gives CDR1 SGHTA, CDR2 FQGTGA. The CDR3 DNA reads TGTGCCAGCAGCTTACAGGTCCGAGAGACCCAGTACTTC. Protein: CASSLQVRETQYF. The variable domain in full, with the rest retrieved from reference TRBV7-3 and TRBJ2-5, is GAGVSQTPSNKVTEKGKYVELRCDPISGHTALYWYRQSLGQGPEFLIYFQGTGAADDSGLPNDRFFAVRPEGSVSTLKIQRTERGDSAVYLCASSLQVRETQYFGPGTRLLVL.

The chain uses TRBV19 and TRBJ2-7, with TRBD2 matching over 9 bases. The CDR3 sequence is 15 residues long. Germline V gene lookup returns CDR1 LNHDA and CDR2 SQIVND (reference sequence). V lost 5 bases, J lost 3 bases, and 8 bases stayed unmatched. This chain's CDR3 is CASSPGSSGVYEQYF. The CDR3 nucleotides are TGTGCCAGTAGTCCCGGGTCTAGCGGGGTCTACGAGCAGTACTTC. Drawing the rest from reference TRBV19 and TRBJ2-7, the complete variable domain is DGGITQSPKYLFRKEGQNVTLSCEQNLNHDAMYWYRQDPGQGLRLIYYSQIVNDFQKGDIAEGYSVSREKKESFPLTVTSAQKNPTAFYLCASSPGSSGVYEQYFGPGTRLTVT.

V and J are TRBV9 and TRBJ2-1; no clear D gene. Germline values: CDR1 SGDLS, CDR2 YYNGEE. This CDR3 has 15 residues. V lost 5 bases and J 0 bases, leaving 12 bases between the germline ends. CDR3 coding DNA: TGTGCCAGCAGTCCTCGGACGGCCTCCTACAATGAGCAGTTCTTC. It encodes CASSPRTASYNEQFF.

The CDR3 DNA reads as TGTGCCAGCAGCGCCCGGGCCCCCTACACTGAAGCTTTCTTT. It codes for CASSARAPYTEAFF. V is TRBV7-2 and J is TRBJ1-1; the D is unclear. The germline gives CDR1 SGHTA, CDR2 FQGNSA. The CDR3 loop spans 14 amino acids. V lost 5 bases and J 3 bases, leaving 13 bases between the germline ends.

The sample holds one count of this clone. The gene calls are TRBV9 and TRBJ1-2; weak D call: TRBD1 (5 bases). Germline V lookup: CDR1 SGDLS, CDR2 YYNGEE. Trimming cost V 0 bases and J 5 bases, with 14 bases left between them. The CDR3 length is 15 residues. The CDR3: CASSVAGGLVYGYTF. CDR3 DNA: TGTGCCAGCAGCGTAGCTGGGGGACTCGTATATGGCTACACCTTC.

V gene TRBV29-1 combines with J gene TRBJ1-2; possible D gene TRBD1, 5 bases. Looked up from germline, CDR1 is SQVTM and CDR2 is ANQGSEA. The CDR3 consists of 13 residues. Between the trimmed V and J ends, which lost 6 bases and 0 bases, there was a span of 11 bases. CDR3 coding DNA: TGCAGCGTCGCGGGGGGATCTAACTATGGCTACACCTTC. It is translated as CSVAGGSNYGYTF.

The V gene is TRBV10-3, the J gene TRBJ1-1, with no clear D. The CDR3 covers 12 residues. V was pared by 10 bases and J by 0 bases, with 9 bases between. Per the germline V gene, CDR1 is ENHRY and CDR2 is SYGVKD. CDR3 residues: CASVGLNTEAFF. The CDR3 DNA reads TGTGCCAGCGTTGGTTTGAACACTGAAGCTTTCTTT.

The chain recombines TRBV11-2 with TRBJ2-7; weak D call: TRBD1 (6 bases). With 3 bases removed from V and 5 bases from J, the gap between germline ends came to 20 bases. This CDR3 spans 16 amino acids. Germline lookup yields CDR1 SGHAT and CDR2 FQNNGV. The CDR3 reads CASSFLTLDSKDEQYF. In DNA form, the CDR3 reads TGTGCCAGCAGCTTTCTGACTCTGGACAGTAAGGACGAGCAGTACTTC.

This chain links TRBV4-2 with TRBJ2-3; TRBD2 matches 7 bases. From germline, CDR1 is LGHNA and CDR2 YNFKEQ. This CDR3 is 16 amino acids long. The V segment lost 4 bases and the J segment 3 bases; nucleotides outside the gene matches: 10. The CDR3 reads CASSLEAAGLTDTQYF. CDR3 sequence (DNA): TGTGCCAGCAGCCTCGAGGCAGCGGGACTAACAGATACGCAGTATTTT.

V and J are TRBV25-1 and TRBJ1-2; D is undetermined. Germline V gene data show CDR1 as MGHDK and CDR2 as SYGVNS. This CDR3 spans 12 amino acids. The germline V and J ends were trimmed by 4 bases and 2 bases, with 5 bases remaining between them. Here the CDR3 reads CASSGRNYGYTF. The CDR3 DNA reads as TGTGCCAGCAGTGGCCGAAACTATGGCTACACCTTC.

V gene TRBV10-2 combines with J gene TRBJ1-1; a weak D match, TRBD1 (5 bases). Germline lookup yields CDR1 WSHSY and CDR2 SAAADI. This CDR3 is 13 amino acids long. Trimming removed 2 bases from V and 6 bases from J, with 10 bases in between. Here the CDR3 reads CASSETTEAEAFF. The DNA for the CDR3 is TGCGCCAGCAGTGAGACGACAGAGGCTGAAGCTTTCTTT.

The chain links TRBV7-8 to TRBJ1-2, with 10 bases aligning to TRBD1. Looked up from germline, CDR1 is SGHVS and CDR2 is FQNEAQ. The CDR3 spans 15 residues. J lost 4 bases, V lost 5 bases, and 7 bases had no gene match. In DNA, the CDR3 is TGTGCCAGCAGCCTTACCGGGACAGGGGCCTATGGCTACACCTTC. Translating it yields CASSLTGTGAYGYTF.

CDR3 DNA: TGTGCCAGCAGCTTCCCCGAGGGGTCCTACAATGAGCAGTTCTTC. Its translation is CASSFPEGSYNEQFF. The V call is TRBV5-6, the J call TRBJ2-1; D could derive from TRBD1 or TRBD2 (5 bases each). Deletions cut 2 bases from V and 1 base from J, with 10 bases between. Germline CDR1 is SGHDT and CDR2 is YYEEEE. The CDR3 consists of 15 residues.

The genes are TRBV19 and TRBJ1-2; TRBD1 agrees at 7 bases. V gave up 5 bases and J gave up 4 bases; unmatched junction bases: 4. CDR1 LNHDA and CDR2 SQIVND come from the germline V gene (reference sequence). This CDR3 is 13 amino acids long. The CDR3 DNA reads as TGTGCCAGTAGTTTCGCAGGGGGCTATGGCTACACCTTC. Its translation is CASSFAGGYGYTF.

The chain joins TRBV6-6 to TRBJ2-1, with 7 positions matching TRBD1. Per the germline V gene, CDR1 is MNHNY and CDR2 is SVGAGI (reference sequence). There are 16 residues in the CDR3. With 0 bases clipped from V and 5 bases from J, the junction kept 7 bases outside the gene matches. CDR3 in amino acids: CASSYSLQGRHNEQFF. CDR3 sequence (DNA): TGTGCCAGCAGTTACTCGTTACAGGGGAGACACAATGAGCAGTTCTTC.

The chain has TRBV30 and TRBJ2-7, with TRBD1 matching 7 bases. This CDR3 comprises 14 residues. CDR1 and CDR2 from the germline V gene are GTSNPN and SVGIG (reference sequence). Trimming cost V 0 bases and J 3 bases; bases outside gene matches: 5. The CDR3, as DNA: TGTGCCTGGAGTGTTTCGGACAGGCTCTACGAGCAGTACTTC. This encodes CAWSVSDRLYEQYF. Together with reference TRBV30 and TRBJ2-7, the CDR3 gives the full variable domain: SQTIHQWPATLVQPVGSPLSLECTVEGTSNPNLYWYRQAAGRGLQLLFYSVGIGQISSEVPQNLSASRPQDRQFILSSKKLLLSDSGFYLCAWSVSDRLYEQYFGPGTRLTVT.